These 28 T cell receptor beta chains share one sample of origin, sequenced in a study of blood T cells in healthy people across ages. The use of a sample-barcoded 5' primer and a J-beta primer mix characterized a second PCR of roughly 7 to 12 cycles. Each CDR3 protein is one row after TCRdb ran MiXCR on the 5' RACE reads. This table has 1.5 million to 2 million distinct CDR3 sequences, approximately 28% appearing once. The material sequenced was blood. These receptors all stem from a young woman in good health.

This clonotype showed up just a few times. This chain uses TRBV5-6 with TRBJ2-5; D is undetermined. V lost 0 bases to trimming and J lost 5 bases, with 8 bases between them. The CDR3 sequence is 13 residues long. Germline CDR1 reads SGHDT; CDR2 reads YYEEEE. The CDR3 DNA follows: TGTGCCAGCAGCTTGGGCATTGAGGAGACCCAGTACTTC. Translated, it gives CASSLGIEETQYF.

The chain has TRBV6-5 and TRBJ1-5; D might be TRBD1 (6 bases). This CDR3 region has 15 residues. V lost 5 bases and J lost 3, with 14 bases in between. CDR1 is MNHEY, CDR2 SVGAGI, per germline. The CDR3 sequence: CASSRVGGLNQPQHF. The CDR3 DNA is TGTGCCAGCAGTCGGGTTGGGGGCCTCAATCAGCCCCAGCATTTT.

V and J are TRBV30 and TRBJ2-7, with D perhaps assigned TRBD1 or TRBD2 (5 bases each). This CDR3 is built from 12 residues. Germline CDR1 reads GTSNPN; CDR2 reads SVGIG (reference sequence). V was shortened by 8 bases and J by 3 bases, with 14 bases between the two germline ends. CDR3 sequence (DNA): TGTGCCCATCGGGGCGGTTTCTACGAGCAGTACTTC. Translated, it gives CAHRGGFYEQYF.

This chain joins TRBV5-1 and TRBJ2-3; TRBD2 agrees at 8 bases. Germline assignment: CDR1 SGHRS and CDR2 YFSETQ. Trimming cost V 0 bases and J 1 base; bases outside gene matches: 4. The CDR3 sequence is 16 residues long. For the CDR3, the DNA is TGCGCCAGCAGCTTGGTCGTAGCGGGACGCACAGATACGCAGTATTTT. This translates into CASSLVVAGRTDTQYF.

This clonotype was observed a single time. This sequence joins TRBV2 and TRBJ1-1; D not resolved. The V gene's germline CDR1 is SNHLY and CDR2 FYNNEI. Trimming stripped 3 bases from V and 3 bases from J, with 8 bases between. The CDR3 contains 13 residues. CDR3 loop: CASSEALDTEAFF. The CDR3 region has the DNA TGTGCCAGCAGTGAGGCCCTGGACACTGAAGCTTTCTTT.

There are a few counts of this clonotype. CDR3 residues: CASSYAGQLVYSNQPQHF. The CDR3 DNA reads as TGTGCCAGCAGTTACGCGGGACAGCTCGTCTATAGCAATCAGCCCCAGCATTTT. The chain couples TRBV6-2 or TRBV6-3 to TRBJ1-5, with 7 bases lining up with TRBD1. This CDR3 comprises 18 residues. With V trimmed by 2 bases and J by 0 bases, 10 bases remained unmatched. Germline V gene sequence: CDR1 MNHEY, CDR2 SVGEGT.

CDR3 loop: CSAERLADTDTQYF. The CDR3 bases are TGCAGTGCCGAGCGGCTAGCGGACACAGATACGCAGTATTTT. This chain uses TRBV20-1 with TRBJ2-3; 7 bases are shared with TRBD2. CDR1 and CDR2 from the germline V gene are DFQATT and SNEGSKA (reference sequence). This CDR3 spans 14 amino acids. V trimming: 6 bases; J trimming: 2 bases; junction bases outside the gene matches: 8.

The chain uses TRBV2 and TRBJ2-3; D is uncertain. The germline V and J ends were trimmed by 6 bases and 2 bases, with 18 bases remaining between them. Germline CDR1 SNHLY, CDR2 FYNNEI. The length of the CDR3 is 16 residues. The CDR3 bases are TGTGCCAGCAGGATAAATTATTACCAGTCCACAGATACGCAGTATTTT. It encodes CASRINYYQSTDTQYF.

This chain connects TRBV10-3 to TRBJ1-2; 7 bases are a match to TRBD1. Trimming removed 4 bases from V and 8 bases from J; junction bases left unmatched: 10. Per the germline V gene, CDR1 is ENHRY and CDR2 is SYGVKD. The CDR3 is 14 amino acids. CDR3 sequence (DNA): TGTGCCATCAGTGGGACCGACAGGGTCGGCGGCTACACCTTC. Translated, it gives CAISGTDRVGGYTF.

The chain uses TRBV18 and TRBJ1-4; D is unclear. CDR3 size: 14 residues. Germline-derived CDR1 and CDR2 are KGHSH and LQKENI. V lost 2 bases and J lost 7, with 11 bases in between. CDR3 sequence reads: CASSPVTALEKLFF. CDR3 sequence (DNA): TGTGCCAGCTCACCAGTCACGGCCCTTGAAAAACTGTTTTTT.

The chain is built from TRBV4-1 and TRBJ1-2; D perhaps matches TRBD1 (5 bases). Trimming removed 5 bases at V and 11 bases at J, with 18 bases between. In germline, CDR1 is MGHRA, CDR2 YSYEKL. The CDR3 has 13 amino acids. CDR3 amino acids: CASSFAGGRIYTF. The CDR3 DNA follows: TGCGCCAGCAGCTTCGCCGGGGGACGAATATACACCTTC.

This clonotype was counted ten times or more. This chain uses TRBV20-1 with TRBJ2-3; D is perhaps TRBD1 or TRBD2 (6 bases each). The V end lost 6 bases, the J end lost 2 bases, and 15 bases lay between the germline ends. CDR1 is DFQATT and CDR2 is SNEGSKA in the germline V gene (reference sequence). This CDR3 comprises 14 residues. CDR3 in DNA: TGCAGTGCCCCAATTCGGGGGCCCACAGATACGCAGTATTTT. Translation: CSAPIRGPTDTQYF.

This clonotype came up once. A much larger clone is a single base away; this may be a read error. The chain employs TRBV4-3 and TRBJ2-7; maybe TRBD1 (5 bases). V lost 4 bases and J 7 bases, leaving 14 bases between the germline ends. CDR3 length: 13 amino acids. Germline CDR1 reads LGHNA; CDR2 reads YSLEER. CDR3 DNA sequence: TGCGCCAGCAGCCCAGGGTTCGCATTGGAGCAGTACTTC. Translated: CASSPGFALEQYF.

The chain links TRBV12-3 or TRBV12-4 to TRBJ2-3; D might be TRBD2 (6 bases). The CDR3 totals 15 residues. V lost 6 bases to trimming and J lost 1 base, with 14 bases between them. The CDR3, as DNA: TGTGCCAGCAGCCTTGGCGGGATCCGCACAGATACGCAGTATTTT. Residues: CASSLGGIRTDTQYF.

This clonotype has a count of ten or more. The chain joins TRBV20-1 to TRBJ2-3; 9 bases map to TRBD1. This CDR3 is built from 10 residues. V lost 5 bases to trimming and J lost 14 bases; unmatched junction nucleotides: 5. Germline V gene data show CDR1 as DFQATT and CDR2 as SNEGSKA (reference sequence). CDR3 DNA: TGCAGTGCTCGACGGGACAGGGTGTATTTT. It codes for CSARRDRVYF.

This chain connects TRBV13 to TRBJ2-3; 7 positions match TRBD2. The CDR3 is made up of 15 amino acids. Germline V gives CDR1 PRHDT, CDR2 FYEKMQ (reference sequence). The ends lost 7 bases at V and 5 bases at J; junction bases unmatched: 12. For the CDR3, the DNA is TGTGCCAGCAAAGTAAGAGCGGGGCTGAGAGATACGCAGTATTTT. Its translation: CASKVRAGLRDTQYF.

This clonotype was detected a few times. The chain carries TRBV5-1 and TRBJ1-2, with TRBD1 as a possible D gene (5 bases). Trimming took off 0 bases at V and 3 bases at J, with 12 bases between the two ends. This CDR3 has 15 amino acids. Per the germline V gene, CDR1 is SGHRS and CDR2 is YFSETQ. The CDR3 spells CASSLDRPTDYGYTF. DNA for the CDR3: TGCGCCAGCAGCTTGGATCGGCCGACAGACTATGGCTACACCTTC. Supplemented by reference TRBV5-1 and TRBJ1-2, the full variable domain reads KAGVTQTPRYLIKTRGQQVTLSCSPISGHRSVSWYQQTPGQGLQFLFEYFSETQRNKGNFPGRFSGRQFSNSRSEMNVSTLELGDSALYLCASSLDRPTDYGYTFGSGTRLTVV.

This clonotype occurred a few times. The CDR3 bases are TGTGCCAGCACCCCAGGCCTGCGAAGAGAGACCCAGTACTTC. Encoded protein: CASTPGLRRETQYF. The V gene is TRBV6-2 or TRBV6-3, the J gene TRBJ2-5; no clear D gene. The germline V and J ends were trimmed by 7 bases and 4 bases, with 16 bases remaining between them. Germline V CDR1 and CDR2: MNHEY, SVGEGT. The CDR3 has 14 amino acids.

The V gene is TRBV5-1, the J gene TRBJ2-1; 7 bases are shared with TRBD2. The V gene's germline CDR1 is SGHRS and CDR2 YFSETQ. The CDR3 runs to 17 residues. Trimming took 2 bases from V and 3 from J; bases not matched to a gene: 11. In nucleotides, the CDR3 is TGCGCCAGCAGCTTTATTGGGGTAGCGGGTAACTACAATGAGCAGTTCTTC. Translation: CASSFIGVAGNYNEQFF.

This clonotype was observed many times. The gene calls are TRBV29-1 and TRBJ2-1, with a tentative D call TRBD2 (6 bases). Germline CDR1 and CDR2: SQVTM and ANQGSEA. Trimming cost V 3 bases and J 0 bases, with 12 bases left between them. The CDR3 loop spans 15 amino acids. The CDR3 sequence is CSVDGRGSSYNEQFF. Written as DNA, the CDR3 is TGCAGCGTTGATGGGCGGGGAAGCTCCTACAATGAGCAGTTCTTC.

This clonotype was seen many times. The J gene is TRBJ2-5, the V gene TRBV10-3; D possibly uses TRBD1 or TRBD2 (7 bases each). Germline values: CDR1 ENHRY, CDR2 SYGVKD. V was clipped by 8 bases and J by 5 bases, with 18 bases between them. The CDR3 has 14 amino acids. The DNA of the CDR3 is TGTGCCATCGGGGAGGGGGCGCGTAAGGAGACCCAGTACTTC. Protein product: CAIGEGARKETQYF.

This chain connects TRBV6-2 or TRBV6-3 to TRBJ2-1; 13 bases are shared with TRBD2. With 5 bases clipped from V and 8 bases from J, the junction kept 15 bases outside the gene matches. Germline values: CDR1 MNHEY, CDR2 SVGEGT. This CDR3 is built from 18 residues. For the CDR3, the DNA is TGTGCCAGCAGTCCCCAAAGAACTAGCGGGAGGGGTTTTTATGAGCAGTTCTTC. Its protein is CASSPQRTSGRGFYEQFF.

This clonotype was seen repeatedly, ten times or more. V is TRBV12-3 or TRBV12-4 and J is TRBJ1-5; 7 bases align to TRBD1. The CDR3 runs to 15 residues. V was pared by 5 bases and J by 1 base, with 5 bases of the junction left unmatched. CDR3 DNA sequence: TGTGCCAGCAGTAAACAGGGGTTGAGCAATCAGCCCCAGCATTTT. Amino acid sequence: CASSKQGLSNQPQHF.

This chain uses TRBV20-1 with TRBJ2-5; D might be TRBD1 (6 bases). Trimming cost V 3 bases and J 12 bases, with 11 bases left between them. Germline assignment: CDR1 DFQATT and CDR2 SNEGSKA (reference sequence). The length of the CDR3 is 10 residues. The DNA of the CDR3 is TGCAGTGCTAGCCCGGGACATGAGTACTTC. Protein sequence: CSASPGHEYF.

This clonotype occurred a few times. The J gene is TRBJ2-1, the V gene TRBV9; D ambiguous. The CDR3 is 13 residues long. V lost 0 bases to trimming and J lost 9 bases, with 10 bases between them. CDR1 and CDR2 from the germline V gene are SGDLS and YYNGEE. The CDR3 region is CASSVVSRVEQFF. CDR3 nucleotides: TGTGCCAGCAGCGTAGTTTCGAGAGTTGAGCAGTTCTTC.

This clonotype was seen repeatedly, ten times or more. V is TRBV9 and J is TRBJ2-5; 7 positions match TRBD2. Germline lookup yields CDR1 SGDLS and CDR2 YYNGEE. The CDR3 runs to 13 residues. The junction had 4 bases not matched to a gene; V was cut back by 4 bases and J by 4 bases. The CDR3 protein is CASSFRLAETQYF. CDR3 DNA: TGTGCCAGCAGCTTCAGACTAGCAGAGACCCAGTACTTC.

DNA of the CDR3: TGTGCCAGCAGCTTGACCGGGAGCCGACAGGATACGCAGTATTTT. It encodes CASSLTGSRQDTQYF. The V gene is TRBV11-1, the J gene TRBJ2-3; a possible D gene is TRBD2 (6 bases). The CDR3 is 15 residues long. Germline lookup yields CDR1 SGHAT and CDR2 FQDESV (reference sequence). The V and J ends lost 3 bases and 6 bases respectively, with 16 bases between them.

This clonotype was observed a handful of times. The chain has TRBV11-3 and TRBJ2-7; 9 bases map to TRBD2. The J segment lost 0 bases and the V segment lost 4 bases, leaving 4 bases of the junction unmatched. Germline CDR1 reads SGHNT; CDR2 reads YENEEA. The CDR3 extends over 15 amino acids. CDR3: CASSSDSGSSYEQYF. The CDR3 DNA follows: TGTGCCAGCAGCTCCGATAGCGGGAGCTCCTACGAGCAGTACTTC.